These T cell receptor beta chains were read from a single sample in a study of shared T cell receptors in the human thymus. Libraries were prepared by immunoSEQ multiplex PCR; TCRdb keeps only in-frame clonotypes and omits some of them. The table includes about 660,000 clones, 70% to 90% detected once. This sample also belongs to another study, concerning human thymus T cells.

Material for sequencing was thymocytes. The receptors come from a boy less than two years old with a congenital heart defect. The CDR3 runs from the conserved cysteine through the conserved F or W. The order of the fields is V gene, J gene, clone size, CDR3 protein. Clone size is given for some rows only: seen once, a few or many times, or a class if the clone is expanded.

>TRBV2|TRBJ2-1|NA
CASSPGGGLKPYNEQFF
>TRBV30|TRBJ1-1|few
CAWSVPIDLNTEAFF
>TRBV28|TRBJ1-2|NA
CASSSAYGFPGGGRNYGYTF
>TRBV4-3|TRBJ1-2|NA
CASSPNSIVYQVNYGYTF
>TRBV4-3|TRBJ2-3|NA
CASSQVRDYTDTQYF
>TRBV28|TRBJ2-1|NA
CASSLGRYNEQFF
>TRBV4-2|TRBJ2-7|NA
CASSHRQGSYEQYF
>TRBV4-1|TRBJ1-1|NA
CASSQALRQGYEAFF
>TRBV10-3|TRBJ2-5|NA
CAISESVSGTTGTQYF
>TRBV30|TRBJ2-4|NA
CAWSWRNIQYF
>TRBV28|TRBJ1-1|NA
CASSFRTGGMDTEAFF
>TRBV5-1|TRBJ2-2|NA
CASSLYSGGLNTGELFF
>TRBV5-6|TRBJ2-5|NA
CASSFRQGSQETQYF
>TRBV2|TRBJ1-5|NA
CASSEAHGGWQPQHF
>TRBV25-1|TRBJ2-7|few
CASRGADGSYEQYF
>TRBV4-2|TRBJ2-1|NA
CASSQARGYPHEQFF
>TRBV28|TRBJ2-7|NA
CASSPRGTSGRYEQYF
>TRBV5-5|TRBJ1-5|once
CASSLGTGHQPQHF
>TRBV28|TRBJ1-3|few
CASNQPTVSGNTIYF
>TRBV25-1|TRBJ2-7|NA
CASSELGKDSNEQYF
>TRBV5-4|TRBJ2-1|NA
CASSLGRPGSYNEQFF
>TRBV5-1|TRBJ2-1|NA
CASKNYRGLPNNEQFF
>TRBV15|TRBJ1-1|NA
CATSRGEGTEAFF